These 20 T cell receptor beta chains originate from one sample sequenced in a study of PD-1 blockade in mismatch repair-deficient tumors. Sequencing was performed with immunoSEQ multiplex PCR; in TCRdb, only in-frame clones are kept and a portion is missing. The data contain 120,000 or so clones, about nine tenths of them singletons. This specimen consisted of peripheral blood, obtained just under 74 weeks after starting pembrolizumab. The receptor set was obtained from an adult with mismatch repair-deficient cancer.

V usage is TRBV19 and J usage is TRBJ2-2; TRBD2 is a possible D gene (5 bases). The CDR3 totals 15 residues. Germline lookup yields CDR1 LNHDA and CDR2 SQIVND (reference sequence). V lost 9 bases, J lost 4 bases, and 18 bases lay in between. The CDR3: CASPYQEGPTGELFF. CDR3 DNA sequence: TGTGCCAGCCCCTATCAAGAGGGCCCCACCGGGGAGCTGTTTTTT.

Notes on this clone: A read error may produce the germline difference seen at one junction end. CDR3: CASSLGLAGGKETQYF. In DNA form, the CDR3 reads TGTGCTAGCAGCTTGGGACTAGCGGGAGGGAAAGAGACCCAGTACTTC. This rearrangement joins TRBV7-6 to TRBJ2-5; 16 bases fit TRBD2. The CDR3 sequence is 16 residues long. In germline, CDR1 is SGHVS, CDR2 FNYEAQ. Looking up the rest from reference TRBV7-6 and TRBJ2-5 gives the full variable domain: GAGVSQSPRYKVTKRGQDVALRCDPISGHVSLYWYRQALGQGPEFLTYFNYEAQQDKSGLPNDRFSAERPEGSISTLTIQRTEQRDSAMYRCASSLGLAGGKETQYFGPGTRLLVL.

The V and J genes are TRBV27 and TRBJ1-2; possibly TRBD1 for D (5 bases). CDR3 length: 16 amino acids. The V end lost 2 bases, the J end lost 4 bases, and 17 bases lay between the germline ends. The germline CDR1 and CDR2 sequences are MNHEY and SMNVEV (reference sequence). As DNA, the CDR3 is TGTGCCAGCAGTTTAGCCCGGGGCGCTGGGTTCTATGGCTACACCTTC. It translates to CASSLARGAGFYGYTF.

The V and J genes are TRBV5-1 and TRBJ2-1; 10 bases match TRBD1. The CDR3 runs 14 residues. Germline values: CDR1 SGHRS, CDR2 YFSETQ. Trimming cost V 3 bases and J 8 bases; bases outside gene matches: 5. The CDR3 sequence is CASSWGQGHDEQFF. The DNA of the CDR3 is TGCGCCAGCAGCTGGGGACAGGGGCATGATGAGCAGTTCTTC. The full variable domain, in which reference TRBV5-1 and TRBJ2-1 provide the parts outside the CDR3, is KAGVTQTPRYLIKTRGQQVTLSCSPISGHRSVSWYQQTPGQGLQFLFEYFSETQRNKGNFPGRFSGRQFSNSRSEMNVSTLELGDSALYLCASSWGQGHDEQFFGPGTRLTVL.

The sample holds a few counts of this clone. CDR3 region: CASSSDYGYTF. DNA of the CDR3: TGTGCCAGCAGTTCAGACTATGGCTACACCTTC. The V gene is TRBV6-6, the J gene TRBJ1-2, with D hard to call. Per germline, CDR1 MNHNY and CDR2 SVGAGI (reference sequence). This CDR3 is 11 amino acids long. V lost 4 bases, J lost 3 bases, and 3 bases lay in between.

This chain links TRBV28 with TRBJ1-4; the match to TRBD1 covers 7 bases. The length of the CDR3 is 17 residues. Germline CDR1 and CDR2: MDHEN and SYDVKM. V was pared by 5 bases and J by 0 bases, with 9 bases of the junction left unmatched. The CDR3: CASSPGTVDTTNEKLFF. In nucleotides, the CDR3 is TGTGCCAGCAGTCCGGGGACAGTTGATACAACTAATGAAAAACTGTTTTTT.

The table lists this clone with a count of one. Its ends do not fully match the called genes, so a read error is possible. The chain couples TRBV7-7 to TRBJ2-3, with D perhaps matching TRBD1 (5 bases). This CDR3 is built from 15 residues. Germline CDR1 is SSHAT and CDR2 is FNYEAQ (reference sequence). The CDR3 here is CASSLGAGEGDTQYF. DNA for the CDR3: TGTGCTAGCAGCTTAGGGGCAGGAGAAGGAGATACGCAGTATTTT. Drawing the rest from reference TRBV7-7 and TRBJ2-3, the complete variable domain is GAGVSQSPRYKVTKRGQDVTLRCDPISSHATLYWYQQALGQGPEFLTYFNYEAQPDKSGLPSDRFSAERPEGSISTLTIQRTEQRDSAMYRCASSLGAGEGDTQYFGPGTRLTVL.

The chain has TRBV11-2 and TRBJ2-2; D call uncertain. Germline V gene sequence: CDR1 SGHAT, CDR2 FQNNGV. This CDR3 is built from 15 residues. Deletions cut 8 bases from V and 1 base from J, with 14 bases between. In DNA, the CDR3 is TGTGCCAGCTCTCTCTACGGCGGGAACACCGGGGAGCTGTTTTTT. Protein sequence: CASSLYGGNTGELFF.

V and J are TRBV30 and TRBJ1-1; D unresolved. The CDR3 runs to 12 residues. Germline CDR1 is GTSNPN and CDR2 is SVGIG (reference sequence). V was trimmed by 0 bases and J by 0 bases, leaving 2 bases between them. CDR3 DNA: TGTGCCTGGAGTGTAGTGAACACTGAAGCTTTCTTT. This gives the protein CAWSVVNTEAFF.

The CDR3 DNA sequence: TGTGCCAGCACCTCTGGGGGAAAATACGAGCAGTACTTC. It specifies CASTSGGKYEQYF. This chain connects TRBV27 to TRBJ2-7, with D perhaps TRBD1 or TRBD2 (5 bases each). This CDR3 contains 13 residues. From germline, CDR1 is MNHEY and CDR2 SMNVEV (reference sequence). Between the trimmed V and J ends, which lost 7 bases and 4 bases, there was a span of 14 bases.

This chain links TRBV11-2 with TRBJ2-7, with 14 bases that match TRBD2. The CDR3 extends over 18 amino acids. Germline V gives CDR1 SGHAT, CDR2 FQNNGV. Trimming took 0 bases from V and 4 from J; bases not matched to a gene: 8. The CDR3 bases are TGTGCCAGCAGCTTAGAGGGGGGACTAGCGGGAGCAGGGTACGAGCAGTACTTC. Residues: CASSLEGGLAGAGYEQYF.

This clone showed up just once. The chain uses TRBV4-1 and TRBJ2-6, with unresolved D. The CDR3 contains 16 residues. Trimming left V 1 base short and J 0 bases short, with 7 bases between. Looked up from germline, CDR1 is MGHRA and CDR2 is YSYEKL. CDR3 bases: TGCGCCAGCAGCCAAGTTCAGTCCTCTGGGGCCAACGTCCTGACTTTC. Translating it yields CASSQVQSSGANVLTF.

The gene calls are TRBV19 and TRBJ2-6; 7 positions match TRBD1. Germline trimming cut 7 bases from V and 0 bases from J; bases unmatched to any gene: 6. The CDR3 runs 16 residues. Germline V gene lookup returns CDR1 LNHDA and CDR2 SQIVND (reference sequence). CDR3 sequence reads: CASKTGFFSGANVLTF. CDR3 bases: TGTGCCAGTAAGACAGGGTTTTTCTCTGGGGCCAACGTCCTGACTTTC.

The chain has TRBV7-6 and TRBJ2-2; no definite D call. Trimming took off 1 base at V and 2 bases at J, with 5 bases between the two ends. The length of the CDR3 is 14 residues. CDR1 and CDR2 (germline): SGHVS, FNYEAQ. CDR3 nucleotides: TGTGCCAGCAGCTTAGGGTTTAACACCGGGGAGCTGTTTTTT. This sequence encodes CASSLGFNTGELFF.

This sequence joins TRBV11-3 and TRBJ2-3, with 11 bases matching TRBD2. V shed 2 bases, J shed 6 bases, and the junction held 13 bases outside the gene matches. The CDR3 loop spans 18 amino acids. The germline V gene encodes CDR1 SGHNT and CDR2 YENEEA. The CDR3 is CASSLTLNNSGREDTQYF. The CDR3 nucleotides are TGTGCCAGCAGCTTAACTTTGAATAATAGCGGGAGGGAGGATACGCAGTATTTT.

V is TRBV5-1 and J is TRBJ2-5; no clear D gene. CDR1 and CDR2 (germline): SGHRS, YFSETQ. The CDR3 covers 13 residues. The germline V and J ends were trimmed by 0 bases and 7 bases, with 10 bases remaining between them. CDR3 in amino acids: CASSLDSGGTQYF. CDR3 coding DNA: TGCGCCAGCAGCTTGGATTCGGGTGGGACCCAGTACTTC.

The rearrangement uses TRBV11-2 and TRBJ2-5, with 8 bases that match TRBD1. CDR1 and CDR2 from the germline V gene are SGHAT and FQNNGV. The CDR3 contains 17 residues. V lost 1 base to trimming and J lost 0 bases; unmatched junction nucleotides: 7. As DNA, the CDR3 is TGTGCCAGCAGCTTAGGAGCAACAGGGGGTAACCAAGAGACCCAGTACTTC. It encodes CASSLGATGGNQETQYF.

The chain combines TRBV18 with TRBJ2-7; the match to TRBD2 covers 8 bases. From germline, CDR1 is KGHSH and CDR2 LQKENI. V dropped 3 bases and J dropped 2; count of bases not matched to a gene: 6. The CDR3 spans 15 residues. CDR3 in amino acids: CASSPYGRDPYEQYF. The DNA for the CDR3 is TGTGCCAGCTCACCTTACGGGAGGGACCCCTACGAGCAGTACTTC.

About this clone itself: One junction end does not reproduce the germline sequence, and a read error may be involved. The V and J genes are TRBV9 and TRBJ2-5; possibly TRBD1 for D (5 bases). CDR1 and CDR2 from the germline V gene are SGDLS and YYNGEE. The CDR3 has 16 amino acids. The CDR3 sequence: CASSALRGATQEAQYF. The CDR3 DNA follows: TGTGCCAGCAGCGCGCTTAGGGGTGCTACCCAAGAGGCCCAGTACTTC.

The chain employs TRBV2 and TRBJ2-3; D possibly corresponds to TRBD2 (6 bases). Per germline, CDR1 SNHLY and CDR2 FYNNEI. V was trimmed by 1 base and J by 0 bases, leaving 14 bases between them. This CDR3 contains 17 residues. Here the CDR3 DNA reads TGTGCCAGCAGTGAAGACCTTTTAGCGGCTAGCACAGATACGCAGTATTTT. Amino acids: CASSEDLLAASTDTQYF.